This is a list of T cell receptor beta chains from one sample in a study of T cells in Graves' hyperthyroidism and ophthalmopathy. TCRdb reprocessed the multiplex PCR reads with MiXCR, giving one entry per CDR3 protein. The sample contains approximately 380,000 distinct CDR3 sequences, 11% to 15% of which appear only once. The sample was blood. The receptors stem from a man aged 50-60 years with Graves' ophthalmopathy. The CDR3 runs from the conserved cysteine through the conserved F or W.

>TRBJ2-3|TRBV5-1
CASSPGTGTDTQYF
>TRBJ1-1|TRBV5-1
CASSSATRGNTEAFF
>TRBJ2-7|TRBV30
CAWVDRVNRPEQYF
>TRBJ1-1|TRBV20-1
CSATGQNTEAFF
>TRBJ2-7|TRBV5-5
CASSFTDTYEQYF
>TRBJ2-1|TRBV5-1
CASSSRTGEDEQFF
>TRBJ2-7|TRBV3-1
CASSQSTHLEQYF
>TRBJ1-2|TRBV4-1
CASSQTGTGYTF
>TRBJ2-1|TRBV3-1
CASSQEMLAGAEQFF
>TRBJ2-6|TRBV7-9
CASSVVGLGANVLTF
>TRBJ2-7|TRBV7-9
CASSLVVSAGGAYEQYF
>TRBJ2-1|TRBV28
CASNPASGYNEQFF
>TRBJ2-7|TRBV4-1
CASSQVYGKGNYEQYF
>TRBJ2-1|TRBV2
CASSEWLAGDEQFF
>TRBJ2-5|TRBV9
CASSATSGRTWGETQYF
>TRBJ2-5|TRBV5-5
CASSFTDQETQYF
>TRBJ2-1|TRBV3-1
CASSDSGRAPYNEQFF
>TRBJ2-4|TRBV29-1
CSGTVGGNIQYF
>TRBJ2-7|TRBV20-1
CSAGRSGRAGGYEQYF
>TRBJ2-1|TRBV5-1
CASSPGTAKVNEQFF
>TRBJ1-3|TRBV4-2
CASSQDLGLGKNTIYF
>TRBJ2-1|TRBV5-1
CASSLLQYEQFF
>TRBJ2-3|TRBV5-1
CASSLFELSKFPTDTQYF
>TRBJ2-1|TRBV2
CASREGQGVRYNEQFF
>TRBJ1-3|TRBV7-9
CASSQRGRGSGNTIYF
>TRBJ2-5|TRBV7-9
CASSSETGEKTQYF
>TRBJ2-1|TRBV28
CASSLSGWRGRNEQFF
>TRBJ1-2|TRBV5-1
CASSPRTEGGGYTF
>TRBJ2-7|TRBV6-6
CASSYAGSGTVKKPYEQYF
>TRBJ2-2|TRBV9
CASSVAFTGELFF
>TRBJ2-7|TRBV20-1
CSGGQGMPYEQYF
>TRBJ1-2|TRBV19
CASSRQGGGYTF
>TRBJ1-1|TRBV10-3
CASLGSMNTEAFF
>TRBJ2-7|TRBV19
CASSIGTSGDEQYF
>TRBJ2-1|TRBV29-1
CSVEESGLARNEQFF
>TRBJ2-7|TRBV30
CAWSVGGVGSYEQYF
>TRBJ2-3|TRBV2
CAGYDTGTDTQYF